The clone carrying this T cell receptor beta chain was recorded many times. Its target is not known. The cDNA was generated by 5'RACE with 10-nucleotide random UMIs. A single run covered 15-18 subjects with over 170 million TCR-beta sequences. Using its own MiXCR run on the 5' RACE reads, TCRdb lists one record per CDR3 protein. The sample carries some 79,000 distinct CDR3 sequences, around 14% recorded once. This record belongs to a study of neurological immune-mediated disorders. Findings of the study overall: Private repertoires in all groups were suggested, as expanded clones shared no CDR3 amino acid sequences across subjects.

From germline, CDR1 is DFQATT and CDR2 SNEGSKA (reference sequence). The CDR3 length is 14 residues. The TCR was taken from a woman between 50 and 59 years old in good health. Source material: PBMCs. The chain carries TRBV20-1 and TRBJ1-3; 8 nucleotides match TRBD1. CDR3 in amino acids: CAGTGLYSGNTIYF. In DNA form, the CDR3 reads TGCGCCGGGACAGGCCTTTACTCTGGAAACACCATATATTTT.